This TCR beta chain was captured by sequencing in a study of human T cells and chemical hapten exposure. The ends were cut back, 3 bases at V and 4 bases at J, with 16 bases in the middle. The CDR3 totals 15 residues. Germline V lookup: CDR1 LGHNA, CDR2 YSLEER. Many counts were recorded for this clonotype. Library construction involved attaching unique molecular identifiers to individual cDNA molecules, which allowed quantitative, reproducible TCR counting. TCRdb passed the RACE reads through MiXCR, listing each CDR3 protein once. Of approximately 80,000 distinct CDR3 sequences listed, roughly 10% are singletons. Noted time point: patch test 3, about 24 weeks after DPC sensitization. Treatment indicated: therapeutic diphenylcyclopropenone sensitization with weekly scalp DPC. Sequencing started from total RNA isolated from unfractionated whole blood.

V and J are TRBV4-3 and TRBJ2-7; D remains ambiguous. The specimen comprised whole blood, sampled in connection with sensitization to the hapten diphenylcyclopropenone (DPC). This TCR derives from a woman aged 50 to 60 with alopecia areata. Some clones in this sample may be carry-over from other donors' samples. This CDR3 is CASSQAGNSMYEQYF. The CDR3 DNA sequence: TGCGCCAGCAGCCAGGCCGGAAACAGTATGTACGAGCAGTACTTC.